These T cell receptor beta chains were read from a single sample in a study of blood T cell repertoires in COVID-19. Sequenced by immunoSEQ multiplex PCR; TCRdb stores in-frame clones only, minus some. The sample gives about 130,000 clones, around 73% of which show up once; 9.5% to 13% is in the top ten. The sequencing sample was made of peripheral blood. Every receptor here comes from a man in his 60s who had recovered from COVID-19. CDR3s leave out the opening cysteine and the closing phenylalanine or tryptophan.

v_gene,CDR3aa
TRBV28,ASSRTSGSSEQY
TRBV7-2,ASSLDPGDTQY
TRBV7-8,ASSPRRQEQF
TRBV20-1,SATGVNTQY
TRBV12-3/TRBV12-4,ASSLSPNTEAF
TRBV6-2/TRBV6-3,ASSYSIQGATNEKLF
TRBV27,ASSGGQGSYGYT
TRBV11-2,ASSFWGPANTGELF
TRBV13,ASSYTGVPGYT
TRBV11-2,ASSLDSGGGAVNEQF
TRBV28,ATFTGELF
TRBV6-2/TRBV6-3,ASSPNYEQY
TRBV7-2,ASSLRREGQSEQF
TRBV7-9,ASSVHSRGEKLF
TRBV19,ASSASPGTDEKLF
TRBV2,ASSELGELF
TRBV3-1/TRBV3-2,ASRRGANTEAF
TRBV2,ASSTRRSNQPQH
TRBV5-1,ASSPGVSSYNEQF
TRBV4-1,ASSQDQTFYEQY
TRBV5-8,ASSSRLGQGYQPQH
TRBV19,ASSIRRGDTDTQY
TRBV14,ASSQTGVSGELF
TRBV28,ASSFRGEQY
TRBV19,ASSKGRVKETQY
TRBV3-1/TRBV3-2,ASSPGVSNTGELF
TRBV4-2,ASSQDALAGGRYTGELF
TRBV5-1,ASSLQGIGEKLF
TRBV14,ASSRGRSGSPLH
TRBV29-1,SVAYGDLADTQY
TRBV6-1,ASSDQGRRLNEQF
TRBV7-9,ASSLGPSYEQY
TRBV5-1,ASSLNPGGTDTQY
TRBV6-5,ASSFTSGGAGTEAF
TRBV30,AFGTPSGPQH
TRBV24-1,ATSDTTNNEKLF
TRBV28,ASSNPGQVSSYEQY
TRBV7-9,ASRPQGTEAF
TRBV5-1,ASSPGDRYDSPLH
TRBV11-2,ASSSSGRLDTQY
TRBV6-5,ASMGRKTEAF
TRBV4-2,ASSQVGAGGDTQY
TRBV29-1,SVGPGWGVSTEAF
TRBV28,ASSPSTGKGSPLH
TRBV6-6,ASSPLAGGFTGELF
TRBV3-1/TRBV3-2,ASSQGPGPYEQY
TRBV3-1/TRBV3-2,ASSQGKGSGYT
TRBV30,AWSVRLQTTYNEQF
TRBV27,ASSSRQPGLAGGGSYNEQF
TRBV6-2/TRBV6-3,ASSLLAGQNNEQF
TRBV3-1/TRBV3-2,ASSPMRTGDGYT
TRBV28,ASSSNPTGNGYT
TRBV3-1/TRBV3-2,ASSQEITGTAF